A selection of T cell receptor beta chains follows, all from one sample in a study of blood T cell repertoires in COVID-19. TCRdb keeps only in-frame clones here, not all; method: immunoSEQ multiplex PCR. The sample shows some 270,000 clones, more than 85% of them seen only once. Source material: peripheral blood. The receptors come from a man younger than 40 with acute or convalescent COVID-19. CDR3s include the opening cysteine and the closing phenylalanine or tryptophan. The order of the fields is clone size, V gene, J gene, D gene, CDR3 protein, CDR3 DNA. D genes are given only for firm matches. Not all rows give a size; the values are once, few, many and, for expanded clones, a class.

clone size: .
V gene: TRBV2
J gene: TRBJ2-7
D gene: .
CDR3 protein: CASSAVRGSYEQYF
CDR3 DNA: TGTGCCAGCAGTGCGGTACGGGGGTCCTACGAGCAGTACTTC

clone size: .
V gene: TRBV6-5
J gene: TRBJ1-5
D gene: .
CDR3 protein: CASSYRQNQPQHF
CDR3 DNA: TGTGCCAGCAGCTATAGACAGAATCAGCCCCAGCATTTT

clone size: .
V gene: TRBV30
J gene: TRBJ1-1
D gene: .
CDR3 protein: CAWTAKYGRQNMNTEAFF
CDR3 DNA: TGTGCCTGGACCGCAAAGTACGGGAGGCAAAACATGAACACTGAAGCTTTCTTT

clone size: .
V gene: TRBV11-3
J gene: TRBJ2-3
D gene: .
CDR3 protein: CASSGGVDTQYF
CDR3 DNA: TGTGCCAGCAGCGGAGGGGTGGATACGCAGTATTTT

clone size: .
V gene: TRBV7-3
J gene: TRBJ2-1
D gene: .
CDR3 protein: CASSLQSLDYNEQFF
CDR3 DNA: TGTGCCAGCAGCTTACAGTCACTAGACTACAATGAGCAGTTCTTC

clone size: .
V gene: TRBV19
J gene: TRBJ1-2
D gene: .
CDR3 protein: CASSIVGRVNYGYTF
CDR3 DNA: TGTGCCAGTAGTATTGTCGGGAGAGTTAACTATGGCTACACCTTC

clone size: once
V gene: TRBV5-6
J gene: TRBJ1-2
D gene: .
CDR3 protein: CASSFANPRAVDGYTF
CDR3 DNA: TGTGCCAGCAGCTTCGCGAACCCGCGGGCAGTCGACGGCTACACCTTC

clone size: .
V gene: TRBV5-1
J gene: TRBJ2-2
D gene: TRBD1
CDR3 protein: CASSFLQGAAGELFF
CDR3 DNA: TGCGCCAGCAGCTTTCTACAGGGGGCGGCCGGGGAGCTGTTTTTT

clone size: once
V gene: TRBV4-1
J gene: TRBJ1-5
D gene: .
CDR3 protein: CASSQERQGINQPQHF
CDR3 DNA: TGCGCCAGCAGCCAAGAAAGGCAGGGGATAAATCAGCCCCAGCATTTT

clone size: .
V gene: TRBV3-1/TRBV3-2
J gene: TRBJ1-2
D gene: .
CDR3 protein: CASHRDTQNYGHTF
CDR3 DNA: TGTGCCAGCCACCGGGACACTCAAAACTATGGCCACACCTTC

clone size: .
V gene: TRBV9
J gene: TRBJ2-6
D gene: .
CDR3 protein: CASSPRRGYGANVLTF
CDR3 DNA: TGTGCCAGCAGCCCTCGAAGGGGGTATGGGGCCAACGTCCTGACTTTC

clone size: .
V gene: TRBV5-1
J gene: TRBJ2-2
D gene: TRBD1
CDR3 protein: CASSLGTGYYPGELFF
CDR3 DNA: TGCGCCAGCAGCTTGGGGACAGGGTATTATCCCGGGGAGCTGTTTTTT

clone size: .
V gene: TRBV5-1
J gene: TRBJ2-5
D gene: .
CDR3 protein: CASTPAVSGQETQYF
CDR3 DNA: TGCGCCAGCACCCCGGCAGTGTCGGGGCAAGAGACCCAGTACTTC

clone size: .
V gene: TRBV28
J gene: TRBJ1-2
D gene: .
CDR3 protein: CASSTALGSLLDGYTF
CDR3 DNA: TGTGCCAGCAGCACAGCACTCGGGAGCCTCCTAGATGGCTACACCTTC

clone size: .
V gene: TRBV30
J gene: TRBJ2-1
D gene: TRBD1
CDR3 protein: CAWTRGPYNEQFF
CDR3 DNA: TGTGCCTGGACCAGGGGGCCTTACAATGAGCAGTTCTTC

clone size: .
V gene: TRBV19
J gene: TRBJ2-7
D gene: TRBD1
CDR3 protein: CASSNRDRVPYEQYF
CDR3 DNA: TGTGCCAGTAGCAACCGGGACAGGGTACCCTACGAGCAGTACTTC

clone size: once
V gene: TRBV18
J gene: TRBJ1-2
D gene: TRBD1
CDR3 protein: CASSPRENGQGYYGYTF
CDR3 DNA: TGTGCCAGCTCACCACGAGAGAACGGACAGGGCTATTATGGCTACACCTTC

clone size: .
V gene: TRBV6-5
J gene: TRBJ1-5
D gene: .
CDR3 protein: CASSYSFFRSGQPQHF
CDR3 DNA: TGTGCCAGCAGTTACTCCTTTTTTCGGTCCGGGCAGCCCCAGCATTTT

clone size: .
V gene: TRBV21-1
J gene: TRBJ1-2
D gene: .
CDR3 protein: CALRRIANYGYTF
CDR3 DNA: TGTGCGTTACGGAGGATAGCTAACTATGGCTACACCTTC

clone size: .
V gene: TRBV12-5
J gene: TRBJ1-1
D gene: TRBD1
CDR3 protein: CASGLWDRGEAFF
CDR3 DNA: TGTGCTAGTGGTCTTTGGGACAGGGGCGAAGCTTTCTTT

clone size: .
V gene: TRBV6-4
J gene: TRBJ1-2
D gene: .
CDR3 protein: CASSDSMRGGGYTF
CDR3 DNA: TGTGCCAGCAGTGACTCGATGAGGGGAGGGGGCTACACCTTC

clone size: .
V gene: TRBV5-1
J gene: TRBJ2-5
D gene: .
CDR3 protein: CASMRGDSMPQYF
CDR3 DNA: TGCGCCAGCATGAGGGGGGACAGCATGCCCCAGTACTTC

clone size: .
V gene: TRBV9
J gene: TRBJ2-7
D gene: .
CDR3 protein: CASSVDVVGYEQYF
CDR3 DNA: TGTGCCAGCAGCGTAGATGTCGTCGGCTACGAGCAGTACTTC

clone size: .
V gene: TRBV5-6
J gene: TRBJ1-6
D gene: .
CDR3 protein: CASSFQTYNSPLHF
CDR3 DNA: TGTGCCAGCAGCTTCCAAACCTATAATTCACCCCTCCACTTT

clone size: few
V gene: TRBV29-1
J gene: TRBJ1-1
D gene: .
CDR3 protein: CSAEKPNTEAFF
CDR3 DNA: TGCAGCGCCGAGAAACCGAACACTGAAGCTTTCTTT

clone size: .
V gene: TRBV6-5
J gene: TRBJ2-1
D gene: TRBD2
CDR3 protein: CASSYATSGAYNEQFF
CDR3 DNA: TGTGCCAGCAGTTACGCGACTAGCGGGGCATACAATGAGCAGTTCTTC

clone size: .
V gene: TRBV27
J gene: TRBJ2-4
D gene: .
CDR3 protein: CASSHLGGFTKNIQYF
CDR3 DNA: TGTGCCAGCAGCCACCTGGGGGGTTTTACCAAAAACATTCAGTACTTC

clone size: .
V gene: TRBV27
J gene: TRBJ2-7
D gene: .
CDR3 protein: CASSFSGAYEQYF
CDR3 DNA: TGTGCCAGCAGTTTTTCAGGCGCCTACGAGCAGTACTTC

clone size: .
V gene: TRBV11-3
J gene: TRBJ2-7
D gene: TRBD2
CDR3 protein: CASRETAGGEQYF
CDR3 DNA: TGTGCCAGCAGGGAGACAGCGGGGGGCGAGCAGTACTTC

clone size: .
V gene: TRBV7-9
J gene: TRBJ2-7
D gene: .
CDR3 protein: CASRPAGWEQYF
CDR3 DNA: TGTGCCAGCAGGCCGGCGGGTTGGGAGCAGTACTTC

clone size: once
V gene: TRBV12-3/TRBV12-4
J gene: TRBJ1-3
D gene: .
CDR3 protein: CATTESGNTIYF
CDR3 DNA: TGTGCCACCACTGAGTCTGGAAACACCATATATTTT

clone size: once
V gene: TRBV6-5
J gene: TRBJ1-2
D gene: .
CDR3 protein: CASAGRNYGYTF
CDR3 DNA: TGTGCCAGCGCGGGACGGAACTATGGCTACACCTTC

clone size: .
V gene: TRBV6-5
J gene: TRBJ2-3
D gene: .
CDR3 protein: CASTSKARSTDTQYF
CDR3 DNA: TGTGCCAGCACGTCTAAAGCGAGGAGCACAGATACGCAGTATTTT

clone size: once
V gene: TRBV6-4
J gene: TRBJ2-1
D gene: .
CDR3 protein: CATSDTTYNEQFF
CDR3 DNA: TGTGCCACTTCGGACACAACTTACAATGAGCAGTTCTTC

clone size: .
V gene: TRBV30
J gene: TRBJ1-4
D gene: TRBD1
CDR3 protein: CAWSGIRGSGEKLFF
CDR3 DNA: TGTGCCTGGAGTGGAATCAGGGGGTCGGGTGAAAAACTGTTTTTT

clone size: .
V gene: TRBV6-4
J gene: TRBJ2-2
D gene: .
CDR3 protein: CASSDSDRNTGELFF
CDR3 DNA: TGTGCCAGCAGTGACTCTGACAGGAACACCGGGGAGCTGTTTTTT

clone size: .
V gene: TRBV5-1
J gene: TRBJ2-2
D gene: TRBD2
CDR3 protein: CASSLISGGPRTGELFF
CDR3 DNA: TGCGCCAGCAGCTTGATTAGCGGGGGGCCCCGCACCGGGGAGCTGTTTTTT

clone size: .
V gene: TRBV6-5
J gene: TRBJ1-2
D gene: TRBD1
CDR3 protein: CASSDPGQGRYGYTF
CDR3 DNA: TGTGCCAGCAGCGACCCGGGACAGGGGAGATATGGCTACACCTTC

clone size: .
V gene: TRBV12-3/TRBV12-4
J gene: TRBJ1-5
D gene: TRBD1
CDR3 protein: CASRDRASQPQHF
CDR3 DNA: TGTGCCAGCAGGGACAGGGCCAGTCAGCCCCAGCATTTT

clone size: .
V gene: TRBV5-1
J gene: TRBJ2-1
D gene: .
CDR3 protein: CASSLVGGLHNEQFF
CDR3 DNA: TGCGCCAGCAGCTTGGTTGGTGGCCTTCACAATGAGCAGTTCTTC

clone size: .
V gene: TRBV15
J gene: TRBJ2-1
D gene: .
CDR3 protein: CATSRAGYNEQFF
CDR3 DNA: TGTGCCACCAGCAGGGCAGGTTACAATGAGCAGTTCTTC

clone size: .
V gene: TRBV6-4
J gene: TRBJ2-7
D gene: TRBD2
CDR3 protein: CASSKPTSGAARYEQYF
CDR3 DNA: TGTGCCAGCAGTAAACCGACTAGCGGGGCCGCCCGTTACGAGCAGTACTTC

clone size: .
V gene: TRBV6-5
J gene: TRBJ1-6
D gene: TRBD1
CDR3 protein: CASSPRDRVSPLHF
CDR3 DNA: TGTGCCAGCAGTCCGAGGGACAGGGTGTCACCCCTCCACTTT

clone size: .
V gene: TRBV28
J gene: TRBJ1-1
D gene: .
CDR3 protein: CASSLLGGKGAEAFF
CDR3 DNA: TGTGCCAGCAGCCTTTTGGGAGGGAAGGGGGCTGAAGCTTTCTTT

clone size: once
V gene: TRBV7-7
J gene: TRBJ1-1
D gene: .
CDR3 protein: CASSLEFARENTEAFF
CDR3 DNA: TGTGCTAGCAGCTTAGAATTTGCCAGGGAGAACACTGAAGCTTTCTTT

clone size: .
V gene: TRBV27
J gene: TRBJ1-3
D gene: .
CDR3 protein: CASSLSRSGNTIYF
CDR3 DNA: TGTGCCAGCAGTTTGTCGCGCTCTGGAAACACCATATATTTT